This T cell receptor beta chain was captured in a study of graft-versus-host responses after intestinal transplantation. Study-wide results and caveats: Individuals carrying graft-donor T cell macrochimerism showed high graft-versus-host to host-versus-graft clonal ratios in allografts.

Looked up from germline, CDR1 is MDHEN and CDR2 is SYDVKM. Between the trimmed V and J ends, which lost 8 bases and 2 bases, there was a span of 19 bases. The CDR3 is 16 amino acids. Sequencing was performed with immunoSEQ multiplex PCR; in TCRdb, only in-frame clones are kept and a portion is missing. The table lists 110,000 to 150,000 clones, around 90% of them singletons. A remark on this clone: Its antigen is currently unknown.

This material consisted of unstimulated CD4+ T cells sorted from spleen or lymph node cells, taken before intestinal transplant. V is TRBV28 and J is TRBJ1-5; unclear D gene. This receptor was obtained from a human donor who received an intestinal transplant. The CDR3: CASAQVGVSGNQPQHF. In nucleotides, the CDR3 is TGTGCCAGCGCTCAAGTCGGTGTTAGCGGCAATCAGCCCCAGCATTTT. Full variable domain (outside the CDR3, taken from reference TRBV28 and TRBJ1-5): DVKVTQSSRYLVKRTGEKVFLECVQDMDHENMFWYRQDPGLGLRLIYFSYDVKMKEKGDIPEGYSVSREKKERFSLILESASTNQTSMYLCASAQVGVSGNQPQHFGDGTRLSIL.